Following are 16 T cell receptor beta chains from one sample sequenced in a study of T cell repertoires in cytomegalovirus infection. TCRdb re-derived calls from the reads in MiXCR, one entry per CDR3 protein. This table has some 700,000 distinct CDR3 sequences, 35% to 45% appearing once. The sample taken for sequencing was PBMCs. These receptors all come from a human donor in good health (CMV status not recorded). Some clones in this sample may be carry-over from other donors' samples.

The chain is built from TRBV28 and TRBJ2-7; a weak D match, TRBD1 (6 bases). This CDR3 is 14 amino acids long. Trimming shortened V by 1 base and J by 2 bases, and 9 bases separated the two germline ends. Per the germline V gene, CDR1 is MDHEN and CDR2 is SYDVKM. The DNA for the CDR3 is TGTGCCAGCAGTTTATCGGACAGCACCTACGAGCAGTACTTC. Its protein product is CASSLSDSTYEQYF.

This clonotype was counted only a few times. This chain's CDR3 is CASSLNPGANEQFF. The CDR3 bases are TGTGCCAGCAGCTTAAATCCCGGGGCCAATGAGCAGTTCTTC. The gene calls are TRBV7-3 and TRBJ2-1; D is possibly TRBD1 or TRBD2 (5 bases each). The CDR3 runs to 14 residues. From germline, CDR1 is SGHTA and CDR2 FQGTGA. With 1 base removed from V and 6 bases from J, the gap between germline ends came to 10 bases. The complete variable domain, with remaining parts taken from reference TRBV7-3 and TRBJ2-1, reads GAGVSQTPSNKVTEKGKYVELRCDPISGHTALYWYRQSLGQGPEFLIYFQGTGAADDSGLPNDRFFAVRPEGSVSTLKIQRTERGDSAVYLCASSLNPGANEQFFGPGTRLTVL.

This clonotype was picked up a small number of times. V gene TRBV3-1 combines with J gene TRBJ1-2, with D uncertain. CDR1 is LGHDT, CDR2 YNNKEL, per germline (reference sequence). This CDR3 has 14 amino acids. Trimming took off 0 bases at V and 4 bases at J, with 9 bases between the two ends. DNA of the CDR3: TGTGCCAGCAGCCAAGAGCTCTCGGGCTATGGCTACACCTTC. It translates to CASSQELSGYGYTF.

This clonotype has only a few counts. The chain recombines TRBV3-1 with TRBJ2-4; D is unclear. The CDR3 spans 11 residues. CDR1 and CDR2 from the germline V gene are LGHDT and YNNKEL (reference sequence). V shed 5 bases and J shed 8 bases, with 7 bases lying between them. CDR3 sequence: CASSSQDIQYF. Written as DNA, the CDR3 is TGTGCCAGCAGCTCCCAAGACATTCAGTACTTC. Looking up the rest from reference TRBV3-1 and TRBJ2-4 gives the full variable domain: DTAVSQTPKYLVTQMGNDKSIKCEQNLGHDTMYWYKQDSKKFLKIMFSYNNKELIINETVPNRFSPKSPDKAHLNLHINSLELGDSAVYFCASSSQDIQYFGAGTRLSVL.

The chain is built from TRBV5-1 and TRBJ2-2; D might be TRBD2 (6 bases). Germline CDR1 SGHRS, CDR2 YFSETQ. The CDR3 length is 13 residues. Trimming cost V 7 bases and J 4 bases, with 11 bases left between them. The CDR3 sequence: CASRDSRTGELFF. CDR3 DNA: TGCGCCAGCCGGGACTCCCGCACCGGGGAGCTGTTTTTT.

The V and J genes are TRBV7-9 and TRBJ2-2, with 9 positions matching TRBD1. In germline, CDR1 is SEHNR, CDR2 FQNEAQ (reference sequence). Unmatched junction bases numbered 5, after V lost 6 bases and J lost 6 bases. The CDR3 covers 14 residues. CDR3 DNA: TGTGCCAGCAGAAGGACAGGGGAGGCCGGGGAGCTGTTTTTT. It encodes CASRRTGEAGELFF.

The rearrangement links TRBV7-6 to TRBJ1-6; maybe TRBD1 (5 bases). Per germline, CDR1 SGHVS and CDR2 FNYEAQ. V was pared by 1 base and J by 0 bases, with 19 bases between. The length of the CDR3 is 20 residues. For the CDR3, the DNA is TGTGCCAGCAGCTTAGACCCCCTCCGGGACCCAAGCTCCTATAATTCACCCCTCCACTTT. It is translated as CASSLDPLRDPSSYNSPLHF.

This chain links TRBV28 with TRBJ1-5; no clear D gene. Germline CDR1 is MDHEN and CDR2 is SYDVKM. V lost 3 bases to trimming and J lost 7 bases, with 19 bases between them. The CDR3 covers 16 residues. CDR3: CASSLGGVPSKQPQHF. The CDR3 DNA is TGTGCCAGCAGTTTGGGCGGGGTCCCGTCCAAACAGCCCCAGCATTTT.

The sample holds a few counts of this clonotype. The V call is TRBV6-5, the J call TRBJ2-7; D may be TRBD2 (6 bases). Deletions cut 5 bases from V and 3 bases from J, with 11 bases between. The CDR3 length is 13 residues. Germline CDR1 reads MNHEY; CDR2 reads SVGAGI. The CDR3 bases are TGTGCCAGCAGTCTAGCGTTCGGCTACGAGCAGTACTTC. Its protein is CASSLAFGYEQYF.

The rearrangement joins TRBV14 to TRBJ2-7, with D possibly matching TRBD2 (7 bases). V lost 2 bases and J lost 2, with 19 bases in between. Germline values: CDR1 SGHDN, CDR2 FVKESK. The CDR3 length is 17 residues. CDR3 protein: CASSQSRRGGTTYEQYF. The CDR3 coding sequence is TGTGCCAGCAGCCAAAGTCGGAGAGGGGGGACTACCTACGAGCAGTACTTC.

The V gene is TRBV4-1, the J gene TRBJ1-2; D gene ambiguous. CDR1 is MGHRA, CDR2 YSYEKL, per germline. Trimming removed 0 bases at V and 3 bases at J, with 17 bases between. CDR3 length equals 17 residues. CDR3 DNA: TGCGCCAGCAGCCAAGACTCGCGGGGTACGGTCGACTATGGCTACACCTTC. As protein: CASSQDSRGTVDYGYTF.

This rearrangement joins TRBV20-1 to TRBJ1-1; 7 positions match TRBD1. Germline trimming cut 1 base from V and 3 bases from J; bases unmatched to any gene: 8. The CDR3 consists of 15 residues. Germline CDR1 and CDR2: DFQATT and SNEGSKA (reference sequence). The CDR3 region has the DNA TGCAGTGCTAGAGGGGGTCGGCAGGGGGACACTGAAGCTTTCTTT. Amino acid sequence: CSARGGRQGDTEAFF.

Regarding this clonotype: The conserved phenylalanine or tryptophan is not found at the CDR3 terminus, so this likely reflects a read error. The chain links TRBV11-2 to TRBJ1-2; 7 positions match TRBD1. J was trimmed by 4 bases and V by 4 bases; bases with no gene match: 6. The CDR3 runs 14 residues. CDR1 and CDR2 from the germline V gene are SGHAT and FQNNGV. DNA of the CDR3: TGTGCCAGCAGCTCCAGGGGGTACGGCTATGGCTACACCTTA. This gives the protein CASSSRGYGYGYTL.

This clonotype came up a few times. V gene TRBV6-1 combines with J gene TRBJ1-1, with D maybe TRBD1 (5 bases). Trimming cost V 6 bases and J 0 bases, with 8 bases left between them. There are 13 residues in the CDR3. CDR1 and CDR2 (germline): MNHNS, SASEGT. CDR3 sequence: CASRKQVNTEAFF. CDR3 sequence (DNA): TGTGCCAGCAGGAAACAGGTGAACACTGAAGCTTTCTTT.

The J gene is TRBJ1-6, the V gene TRBV4-2; TRBD1 aligns across 9 bases. This CDR3 contains 15 residues. Per germline, CDR1 LGHNA and CDR2 YNFKEQ. With V trimmed by 5 bases and J by 10 bases, 9 bases remained unmatched. The CDR3 sequence: CASSEKQGAGSPLHF. The CDR3 DNA reads as TGTGCCAGCAGCGAAAAACAGGGGGCAGGGTCACCCCTCCACTTT.

The V gene is TRBV6-6, the J gene TRBJ1-2; D uncertain. The length of the CDR3 is 15 residues. Germline V CDR1 and CDR2: MNHNY, SVGAGI (reference sequence). Trimming stripped 4 bases from V and 1 base from J, with 13 bases between. The CDR3 spells CASSSSDGGNYGYTF. The CDR3 coding sequence is TGTGCCAGCAGTTCGTCGGACGGCGGTAACTATGGCTACACCTTC.